The 21 T cell receptor beta chains reported below all come from one sample, sequenced in a study of T-cell reconstitution after alpha-beta-depleted transplantation in children (dated by TCRdb to about 2016). The method was PCR. This sample was sequenced with an Illumina HiSeq 2500. TCR library preparation used molecular barcoding, with unique molecular identifiers applied to normalize quantification of the TCRbeta repertoire. TCRdb's own reprocessing of the public reads used fastp at Q25 and MiXCR and kept productive beta chains. When rows share a CDR3 protein, they turn into one entry using the most common DNA and genes. Across this sample there are more than 500,000 distinct CDR3 sequences, with over 10% seen only once. The top ten hold 14% of the sample. The treatment or condition label on this specimen signifies: allogeneic hematopoietic cell transplantation with graft depleted of TCRalphabeta T cells and CD19 B cells.

Sequenced material: PBMCs, mostly from graft donor cells, taken 180 days after TCRalphabeta/CD19-depleted stem cell transplant. The receptors originated from a female patient aged 2-15 years who had a stem cell transplant for aplastic anemia, so the T cells may come from the graft donor.

The chain joins TRBV11-3 to TRBJ2-3; 9 nucleotides line up with TRBD1. With V trimmed by 5 bases and J by 4 bases, 4 bases remained unmatched. Germline CDR1 SGHNT, CDR2 YENEEA. The CDR3 has 14 residues. CDR3 DNA: TGTGCCAGCAGCGAAGGGACAGGGCCAGATACGCAGTATTTT. It translates to CASSEGTGPDTQYF.

This clonotype was seen a few times. This rearrangement joins TRBV5-6 to TRBJ1-5, with D unresolved. The CDR3 runs to 14 residues. CDR1 SGHDT and CDR2 YYEEEE come from the germline V gene. Trimming left V 0 bases short and J 11 bases short, with 15 bases between. The CDR3 loop reads CASSLGAVAMTQHF. The CDR3 DNA reads as TGTGCCAGCAGCTTGGGGGCAGTGGCCATGACCCAGCATTTT.

This clonotype was observed a few times. The rearrangement links TRBV7-2 to TRBJ2-1; 9 nucleotides line up with TRBD1. The germline CDR1 and CDR2 sequences are SGHTA and FQGNSA. There are 15 residues in the CDR3. The V segment lost 4 bases and the J segment 6 bases; nucleotides outside the gene matches: 7. The CDR3 DNA sequence: TGTGCCAGCAGCTCCCGGGACAGGGCGGGCAATGAGCAGTTCTTC. Translated: CASSSRDRAGNEQFF.

This clonotype was detected ten times or more. The rearrangement uses TRBV4-1 and TRBJ2-5; 7 bases fit TRBD1. V lost 0 bases and J lost 2; bases outside the gene matches: 12. Germline CDR1 and CDR2: MGHRA and YSYEKL. This CDR3 has 18 residues. The DNA for the CDR3 is TGCGCCAGCAGCCAAGATATAGGCAACAGGGGTGGTCAAGAGACCCAGTACTTC. It encodes CASSQDIGNRGGQETQYF.

This clonotype was seen a handful of times. The chain employs TRBV3-1 and TRBJ1-6; TRBD1 matches 10 bases. This CDR3 contains 16 residues. Germline lookup yields CDR1 LGHDT and CDR2 YNNKEL (reference sequence). V lost 4 bases and J lost 10; bases outside the gene matches: 10. This CDR3 reads CASSPWTGGAKSPLHF. The CDR3 nucleotides read TGTGCCAGCAGCCCATGGACAGGGGGGGCAAAATCACCCCTCCACTTT. The whole variable domain, filled in from reference TRBV3-1 and TRBJ1-6, reads DTAVSQTPKYLVTQMGNDKSIKCEQNLGHDTMYWYKQDSKKFLKIMFSYNNKELIINETVPNRFSPKSPDKAHLNLHINSLELGDSAVYFCASSPWTGGAKSPLHFGNGTRLTVT.

This clonotype was detected a few times. The rearrangement links TRBV4-3 to TRBJ2-7, with D unclear. Germline V gives CDR1 LGHNA, CDR2 YSLEER. The CDR3 has 16 residues. The ends were cut back, 2 bases at V and 3 bases at J, with 17 bases in the middle. The CDR3 here is CASSQTVAGRGYEQYF. CDR3 nucleotide sequence: TGCGCCAGCAGCCAAACGGTAGCCGGACGCGGCTACGAGCAGTACTTC.

CDR3 residues: CSVGSNYEQYF. The CDR3 DNA follows: TGCAGCGTTGGAAGTAACTACGAGCAGTACTTC. This chain connects TRBV29-1 to TRBJ2-7, with D unclear. Germline-derived CDR1 and CDR2 are SQVTM and ANQGSEA. Deletions cut 4 bases from V and 3 bases from J, with 7 bases between. The CDR3 has 11 amino acids.

This clonotype was recorded at least ten times. The CDR3, as DNA: TGCAGCGTTGGCCCCCAGTGGGGACTAGATACGCAGTATTTT. Residues: CSVGPQWGLDTQYF. V and J are TRBV29-1 and TRBJ2-3; the D gene is possibly TRBD2 (6 bases). Trimming cost V 4 bases and J 5 bases, with 16 bases left between them. The V gene's germline CDR1 is SQVTM and CDR2 ANQGSEA. The CDR3 runs 14 residues.

This chain joins TRBV11-2 and TRBJ2-5; TRBD2 matches 9 bases. Germline V gene data show CDR1 as SGHAT and CDR2 as FQNNGV. The CDR3 runs 16 residues. V shed 6 bases and J 0 bases; nucleotides not matched to a gene: 8. CDR3: CASRQSSGRNQETQYF. The CDR3 nucleotides read TGTGCCAGCAGGCAAAGCAGCGGGAGGAACCAAGAGACCCAGTACTTC. Full variable domain (missing parts from reference TRBV11-2 and TRBJ2-5): EAGVAQSPRYKIIEKRQSVAFWCNPISGHATLYWYQQILGQGPKLLIQFQNNGVVDDSQLPKDRFSAERLKGVDSTLKIQPAKLEDSAVYLCASRQSSGRNQETQYFGPGTRLLVL.

This clonotype was detected many times. The chain uses TRBV6-5 and TRBJ2-2; 7 positions match TRBD1. V was clipped by 3 bases and J by 6 bases; unmatched bases: 1. CDR3 length equals 13 residues. Per germline, CDR1 MNHEY and CDR2 SVGAGI. In nucleotides, the CDR3 is TGTGCCAGCAGTTATACAGGGGCCGGGGAGCTGTTTTTT. It translates to CASSYTGAGELFF.

The chain employs TRBV29-1 and TRBJ2-5; D tentatively fits TRBD1 or TRBD2 (6 bases each). V was cut by 4 bases and J by 2 bases, with 14 bases left in between. CDR1 SQVTM and CDR2 ANQGSEA come from the germline V gene. The CDR3 contains 14 residues. In DNA form, the CDR3 reads TGCAGCGTTGCCTGGGGGGCTCGTCAAGAGACCCAGTACTTC. Its protein product is CSVAWGARQETQYF.

This clonotype has more than one count but fewer than ten. The chain combines TRBV27 with TRBJ2-7, with 12 nucleotides matching TRBD2. The trim removed 6 bases at V and 2 bases at J, leaving 5 bases unmatched. Per the germline V gene, CDR1 is MNHEY and CDR2 is SMNVEV (reference sequence). The CDR3 is 15 amino acids. The CDR3 sequence is CASRQLAGGTYEQYF. In nucleotides, the CDR3 is TGTGCCAGCAGGCAACTAGCGGGAGGAACCTACGAGCAGTACTTC.

The sample holds a few counts of this clonotype. The J gene is TRBJ1-2, the V gene TRBV20-1; D not certain. The germline CDR1 and CDR2 sequences are DFQATT and SNEGSKA (reference sequence). The CDR3 is made up of 13 amino acids. V lost 5 bases to trimming and J lost 4 bases, with 14 bases between them. The DNA of the CDR3 is TGCAGTGCTCCTCCTCCGGCGGCCTATGGCTACACCTTC. It is translated as CSAPPPAAYGYTF.

This clonotype appeared a few times. V and J are TRBV6-5 and TRBJ2-1; D gene unclear. The CDR3 is made up of 15 amino acids. V lost 1 base and J lost 2, with 9 bases in between. The germline V gene has CDR1 MNHEY and CDR2 SVGAGI. The CDR3 nucleotides are TGTGCCAGCAGTTACTACGCGGCTACCTACAATGAGCAGTTCTTC. Translating gives CASSYYAATYNEQFF.

At least ten counts were recorded for this clonotype. This chain links TRBV29-1 with TRBJ2-3; D gene unclear. The V gene lost 6 bases and the J gene lost 6 bases, with 16 bases spanning the gap. Germline assignment: CDR1 SQVTM and CDR2 ANQGSEA. CDR3 length equals 13 residues. This chain's CDR3 is CSVVRLPKDTQYF. CDR3 sequence (DNA): TGCAGCGTGGTCAGACTTCCGAAGGATACGCAGTATTTT.

The chain is built from TRBV11-2 and TRBJ2-2; D is undetermined. The V end was cut by 5 bases, the J end by 4 bases, with 11 bases between. From germline, CDR1 is SGHAT and CDR2 FQNNGV. The CDR3 is 14 residues long. The CDR3 DNA reads as TGTGCCAGCAGCCGCAACCAGATCACCGGGGAGCTGTTTTTT. Amino acid sequence: CASSRNQITGELFF.

Ten or more counts support this clonotype. This chain connects TRBV27 to TRBJ2-6; weak D call: TRBD2 (5 bases). CDR1 is MNHEY, CDR2 SMNVEV, per germline (reference sequence). Trimming stripped 5 bases from V and 4 bases from J, with 15 bases between. The CDR3 spans 16 residues. The CDR3 coding sequence is TGTGCCAGCAGTGAAAGAGGGTTTGCAGGGGCCAACGTCCTGACTTTC. As protein: CASSERGFAGANVLTF.

There are a few counts of this clonotype. The rearrangement joins TRBV6-5 to TRBJ2-7; D might be TRBD1 or TRBD2, each matching 7 bases. Germline V gives CDR1 MNHEY, CDR2 SVGAGI. This CDR3 has 17 amino acids. V was cut by 4 bases and J by 3 bases, with 22 bases left in between. The CDR3 spells CASSSQGGPYTFYEQYF. The DNA of the CDR3 is TGTGCCAGCAGTTCCCAGGGGGGGCCATATACTTTCTACGAGCAGTACTTC.

J is TRBJ1-6 and V is TRBV28; tentative D call: TRBD1 (5 bases). The CDR3 loop spans 15 amino acids. CDR1 is MDHEN, CDR2 SYDVKM, per germline. The V end was cut by 6 bases, the J end by 7 bases, with 16 bases between. The CDR3 DNA reads TGTGCCAGCAGAACTCAGGGCCCGTTCAATTCACCCCTCCACTTT. Its translation is CASRTQGPFNSPLHF. The variable domain in full, with the rest retrieved from reference TRBV28 and TRBJ1-6, is DVKVTQSSRYLVKRTGEKVFLECVQDMDHENMFWYRQDPGLGLRLIYFSYDVKMKEKGDIPEGYSVSREKKERFSLILESASTNQTSMYLCASRTQGPFNSPLHFGNGTRLTVT.

This clonotype was picked up a small number of times. The chain recombines TRBV2 with TRBJ2-3, with D hard to call. Germline CDR1 SNHLY, CDR2 FYNNEI. Between the trimmed V and J ends, which lost 0 bases and 9 bases, there was a span of 16 bases. The CDR3 consists of 15 residues. CDR3 DNA sequence: TGTGCCAGCAGTGAAGCGCTTCTACGCGGTGGCACGCAGTATTTT. Translated, it gives CASSEALLRGGTQYF.

The sample holds many counts of this clonotype. The chain couples TRBV12-5 to TRBJ2-1; TRBD2 might be the D (5 bases). Trimming pared 1 base from V and 3 bases from J, leaving 13 bases between. This CDR3 is built from 16 residues. The germline V gene encodes CDR1 LGHNT and CDR2 FRNRAP. The CDR3 DNA reads as TGTGCTAGTGGTTTGGGCGCGGGCGGCAGCTACAATGAGCAGTTCTTC. Protein product: CASGLGAGGSYNEQFF.